This passage covers 8 T cell receptor beta chains from one sample sequenced in a study of T cell responses to AZD1222 COVID-19 vaccine. Method: immunoSEQ multiplex PCR; TCRdb's copy keeps in-frame clones and lacks some. Here the sample spans tens of thousands of clones, 70% to 90% being singletons. The starting material was peripheral blood, obtained on day 0 of AZD1222 vaccination. The receptors here all came from an adult in good health.

The chain uses TRBV7-6 and TRBJ2-2, with 9 positions matching TRBD2. This CDR3 is 16 amino acids long. The germline CDR1 and CDR2 sequences are SGHVS and FNYEAQ. Trimming took 5 bases from V and 5 from J; bases not matched to a gene: 9. The chain's CDR3 is CASSQGSGGSTGELFF. The CDR3 nucleotides read TGTGCCAGCAGCCAAGGAAGCGGGGGGTCGACCGGGGAGCTGTTTTTT.

The V and J genes are TRBV5-5 and TRBJ1-2, with TRBD1 as a possible D gene (5 bases). There are 15 residues in the CDR3. With 2 bases removed from V and 0 bases from J, the gap between germline ends came to 11 bases. Per germline, CDR1 SGHKS and CDR2 YYEKEE (reference sequence). This CDR3 reads CASSFGRDSNYGYTF. CDR3 bases: TGTGCCAGCAGCTTCGGGAGGGACTCTAACTATGGCTACACCTTC.

This sequence joins TRBV28 and TRBJ2-7; 8 bases align to TRBD1. The CDR3 covers 14 residues. Germline values: CDR1 MDHEN, CDR2 SYDVKM. The J segment lost 6 bases and the V segment lost 2 bases, leaving 6 bases of the junction unmatched. The CDR3 DNA sequence: TGTGCCAGCAGTTTACCACAGGGGGATTGCGAGCAGTACTTC. It specifies CASSLPQGDCEQYF.

This chain joins TRBV7-2 and TRBJ2-7; 9 bases are shared with TRBD1. The CDR3 length is 16 residues. V was clipped by 3 bases and J by 2 bases; unmatched bases: 8. Per the germline V gene, CDR1 is SGHTA and CDR2 is FQGNSA. The DNA for the CDR3 is TGTGCCAGCAGCTTTTCTCGAGACAGGGGGGCCTACGAGCAGTACTTC. Encoded protein: CASSFSRDRGAYEQYF. Variable domain in full (rest from reference TRBV7-2 and TRBJ2-7): GAGVSQSPSNKVTEKGKDVELRCDPISGHTALYWYRQSLGQGLEFLIYFQGNSAPDKSGLPSDRFSAERTGGSVSTLTIQRTQQEDSAVYLCASSFSRDRGAYEQYFGPGTRLTVT.

To note about this clone: This sequence may be a read error, since a much larger clone differs from it by one base. This CDR3 is also generated by other DNA sequences in the sample. This chain connects TRBV7-6 to TRBJ2-2; 8 nucleotides align to TRBD2. The CDR3 consists of 18 residues. With V trimmed by 5 bases and J by 6 bases, 17 bases remained unmatched. CDR1 is SGHVS and CDR2 is FNYEAQ in the germline V gene. CDR3 region: CASSHVTGGWGWPGELFF. The CDR3 coding sequence is TGTGCCAGCAGCCACGTGACGGGGGGGTGGGGCTGGCCCGGGGAGCTGTTTTTT.

V gene TRBV7-6 combines with J gene TRBJ1-3; D may be TRBD1 (5 bases). The CDR3 runs 16 residues. CDR1 is SGHVS, CDR2 FNYEAQ, per germline. The V end was cut by 1 base, the J end by 0 bases, with 10 bases between. The CDR3 spells CASSLGQGISGNTIYF. CDR3 in DNA: TGTGCCAGCAGCTTAGGGCAGGGAATCTCTGGAAACACCATATATTTT.

This clone appeared a single time. The rearrangement uses TRBV5-5 and TRBJ1-5; tentatively, D is TRBD1 (5 bases). The V end was cut by 4 bases, the J end by 7 bases, with 18 bases between. CDR3 length: 15 residues. Germline-derived CDR1 and CDR2 are SGHKS and YYEKEE (reference sequence). The CDR3 sequence: CASSDQGGLGQPQHF. The CDR3 nucleotides read TGTGCCAGCAGCGACCAGGGTGGCCTTGGCCAGCCCCAGCATTTT.

This clone turned up a few times. V and J are TRBV9 and TRBJ2-7; tentative D call: TRBD2 (6 bases). CDR3 length: 15 amino acids. Germline CDR1 SGDLS, CDR2 YYNGEE. The V gene lost 0 bases and the J gene lost 3 bases, with 13 bases spanning the gap. The CDR3 coding sequence is TGTGCCAGCAGCGTAGGGGGTAGCGGTAACTACGAGCAGTACTTC. It yields the protein CASSVGGSGNYEQYF. The whole variable domain, filled in from reference TRBV9 and TRBJ2-7, reads DSGVTQTPKHLITATGQRVTLRCSPRSGDLSVYWYQQSLDQGLQFLIQYYNGEERAKGNILERFSAQQFPDLHSELNLSSLELGDSALYFCASSVGGSGNYEQYFGPGTRLTVT.